These 12 T cell receptor beta chains share one sample of origin, sequenced in a study of T cell responses to AZD1222 COVID-19 vaccine. Produced via immunoSEQ multiplex PCR; TCRdb's table is partial and in-frame only. The table records 150,000 or so clones, about 90% of them present only once. Source: peripheral blood, taken 28 days after the second AZD1222 dose. The source is an adult who received the AZD1222 COVID-19 vaccine.

The chain is built from TRBV6-1 and TRBJ1-5, with a possible D match to TRBD1 (5 bases). Trimming left V 2 bases short and J 4 bases short, with 12 bases between. This CDR3 is built from 15 residues. Germline CDR1 MNHNS, CDR2 SASEGT. CDR3: CASSEYPGGNQPQHF. The CDR3 DNA sequence: TGTGCCAGCAGTGAATACCCCGGGGGAAATCAGCCCCAGCATTTT.

CDR3 in DNA: TGTGCCAGCAGCACTAAGACAGGGGGGGTGAATGAAGCTTTCTTT. It encodes CASSTKTGGVNEAFF. The chain is built from TRBV21-1 and TRBJ1-1; the table's D call, TRBD1, was not checked against the DNA. TRBV21-1 is a listed pseudogene. The CDR3 consists of 15 residues.

The chain is built from TRBV6-5 and TRBJ2-1; unclear D gene. Trimming stripped 4 bases from V and 8 bases from J, with 9 bases between. Germline V gene data show CDR1 as MNHEY and CDR2 as SVGAGI. The CDR3 totals 12 residues. The CDR3 DNA is TGTGCCAGCAGTTGGGGTGGTCATGAGCAGTTCTTC. The encoded protein is CASSWGGHEQFF.

This sequence joins TRBV12-3 or TRBV12-4 and TRBJ1-1; TRBD1 is a possible D gene (6 bases). This CDR3 comprises 12 residues. The V end lost 6 bases, the J end lost 10 bases, and 15 bases lay between the germline ends. The CDR3 DNA reads TGTGCCAGCAGCAAAGGGCAGGGGCCAGCTTTCTTT. It codes for CASSKGQGPAFF.

V gene TRBV7-9 combines with J gene TRBJ1-2, with D perhaps matching TRBD1 (5 bases). CDR3 length: 12 residues. In germline, CDR1 is SEHNR, CDR2 FQNEAQ (reference sequence). With 6 bases removed from V and 2 bases from J, the gap between germline ends came to 7 bases. CDR3 in amino acids: CASSGGNYGYTF. The CDR3 region has the DNA TGTGCCAGCAGTGGGGGGAACTATGGCTACACCTTC.

The chain has TRBV5-5 and TRBJ1-1; D uncertain. This CDR3 has 16 residues. The V end lost 4 bases, the J end lost 1 base, and 17 bases lay between the germline ends. The germline V gene has CDR1 SGHKS and CDR2 YYEKEE (reference sequence). The CDR3 DNA reads TGTGCCAGCAGCCTCCGAAGAGATTTAGGGAACACTGAAGCTTTCTTT. This codes for CASSLRRDLGNTEAFF.

The genes are TRBV2 and TRBJ1-2, with 9 bases matching TRBD1. From germline, CDR1 is SNHLY and CDR2 FYNNEI. The CDR3 is made up of 14 amino acids. V lost 6 bases, J lost 6 bases, and 8 bases stayed unmatched. CDR3 sequence (DNA): TGTGCCAGCAGAGACCGGGACAGGGCCGATGGCTACACCTTC. It translates to CASRDRDRADGYTF.

The chain has TRBV4-3 and TRBJ2-7, with TRBD2 matching over 10 bases. Germline CDR1 is LGHNA and CDR2 is YSLEER. Germline trimming cut 5 bases from V and 7 bases from J; bases unmatched to any gene: 11. The CDR3 is made up of 15 amino acids. CDR3 nucleotide sequence: TGCGCCAGCAGCTTTCAAAGCGGGAGGGCCGAAGAGCAGTACTTC. This gives the protein CASSFQSGRAEEQYF.

The chain couples TRBV11-2 to TRBJ2-7; D is ambiguous. V lost 0 bases and J 3 bases, leaving 3 bases between the germline ends. The V gene's germline CDR1 is SGHAT and CDR2 FQNNGV. This CDR3 spans 12 amino acids. Written as DNA, the CDR3 is TGTGCCAGCAGCTTAGAACTCTACGAGCAGTACTTC. Protein: CASSLELYEQYF.

This clone was found once. This chain uses TRBV30 with TRBJ1-2, with 10 bases fitting TRBD1. The CDR3 runs 14 residues. V was pared by 6 bases and J by 7 bases, with 11 bases of the junction left unmatched. Germline CDR1 is GTSNPN and CDR2 is SVGIG (reference sequence). The CDR3 region has the DNA TGTGCCTGCCGGGACAGGGGAGCGATGGCTGGCTACACCTTC. It yields the protein CACRDRGAMAGYTF.

The chain combines TRBV7-8 with TRBJ2-7, with D maybe TRBD2 (5 bases). Trimming took off 5 bases at V and 4 bases at J, with 12 bases between the two ends. The V gene's germline CDR1 is SGHVS and CDR2 FQNEAQ. This CDR3 is built from 13 residues. The CDR3 sequence is CASSPRTWYEQYF. CDR3 bases: TGTGCCAGCAGCCCCCGGACTTGGTACGAGCAGTACTTC. The full variable domain, its missing parts supplied by reference TRBV7-8 and TRBJ2-7, is GAGVSQSPRYKVAKRGQDVALRCDPISGHVSLFWYQQALGQGPEFLTYFQNEAQLDKSGLPSDRFFAERPEGSVSTLKIQRTQQEDSAVYLCASSPRTWYEQYFGPGTRLTVT.

This rearrangement joins TRBV5-1 to TRBJ2-5; D gene uncertain. V lost 3 bases to trimming and J lost 5 bases, with 11 bases between them. Germline loops: CDR1 SGHRS, CDR2 YFSETQ. CDR3 length: 13 amino acids. This CDR3 is CASSSTLGETQYF. CDR3 nucleotide sequence: TGCGCCAGCAGCTCCACCTTAGGTGAGACCCAGTACTTC. The full variable domain, with the rest looked up from reference TRBV5-1 and TRBJ2-5, is KAGVTQTPRYLIKTRGQQVTLSCSPISGHRSVSWYQQTPGQGLQFLFEYFSETQRNKGNFPGRFSGRQFSNSRSEMNVSTLELGDSALYLCASSSTLGETQYFGPGTRLLVL.